This T cell receptor (beta chain) was observed in a study of naive and memory T cell subsets. Findings and caveats of the study: TCRs were reportedly recovered from both biopsy types, mostly tuberculin test sites. Tuberculin site TCR excess was interpreted as type IV hypersensitivity infiltration.

Amplification of ligated cDNA took four PCR rounds with SP2 and nested alpha and beta constant primers. Via MiXCR, TCRdb re-called the UMI-ligation and nested PCR reads, giving one row per CDR3 protein. The table shows about 37,000 distinct CDR3 sequences, with 11% occurring only once. This clonotype was detected a few times. No antigen is known for it. CDR3 length equals 10 residues. The germline CDR1 and CDR2 sequences are DFQATT and SNEGSKA (reference sequence). Trimming stripped 1 base from V and 5 bases from J, with 2 bases between. Treatment noted: skin biopsy from PPD injection site in Mantoux-positive individual. The library had UMIs added by 3' ligation of an oligonucleotide to TCR cDNA. Individuals with a positive Mantoux test gave biopsies from PPD-injected skin. Reverse transcription used DNase-treated unsorted total RNA, aiming for roughly 1 to 1,100 ng.

The sequence derives from an adult in good health. The sample here was skin, taken from a tuberculin skin test site. The chain is built from TRBV20-1 and TRBJ2-5, with no clear D. The CDR3 DNA follows: TGCAGTGCTAGAGGGGAGACCCAGTACTTC. This translates into CSARGETQYF.